The rows below give T cell receptor beta chains drawn from one sample of a study of T-cell reconstitution after alpha-beta-depleted transplantation in children. MiXCR, run by TCRdb on the PCR reads, gives a single entry per CDR3 protein. The sample comprises around 90,000 distinct CDR3 sequences, about 14% of which are singletons, and about 18% rests with the top ten. This specimen was PBMCs, mostly from graft donor cells, taken 180 days after TCRalphabeta/CD19-depleted stem cell transplant. The receptors stem from a male patient under 10 years old who had a stem cell transplant for acute lymphoblastic leukemia, so the T cells may come from the graft donor. The CDR3 runs from the conserved cysteine through the conserved F or W. A D gene is named only where the DNA matches it firmly. The listing skips clone size in some rows; elsewhere it reads once, few, many or a size class.

abundance: NA; j_gene: TRBJ1-1; v_gene: TRBV9; d_gene: NA; CDR3nt: TGTGCCACCCCGGCAGGGGCCGATACTGAAGCTTTCTTT; CDR3aa: CATPAGADTEAFF
abundance: many; j_gene: TRBJ2-1; v_gene: TRBV20-1; d_gene: TRBD1; CDR3nt: TGCAGTGCCCCAGGGGGCTACGATGAGCAGTTCTTC; CDR3aa: CSAPGGYDEQFF
abundance: few; j_gene: TRBJ2-1; v_gene: TRBV20-1; d_gene: TRBD1; CDR3nt: TGCAGTGCTAGAGACACAGGGGGCCCCTACAATGAGCAGTTCTTC; CDR3aa: CSARDTGGPYNEQFF
abundance: many; j_gene: TRBJ2-3; v_gene: TRBV5-1; d_gene: NA; CDR3nt: TGCGCCAGCAAAAACATGGCCAGGGGCGCAGATACGCAGTATTTT; CDR3aa: CASKNMARGADTQYF
abundance: NA; j_gene: TRBJ1-1; v_gene: TRBV7-2; d_gene: NA; CDR3nt: TGTGCCAGCAGACCTACAGTGATGAACACTGAAGCTTTCTTT; CDR3aa: CASRPTVMNTEAFF
abundance: few; j_gene: TRBJ2-3; v_gene: TRBV20-1; d_gene: NA; CDR3nt: TGCAGTGCTGGCCCTTCCACAGATACGCAGTATTTT; CDR3aa: CSAGPSTDTQYF
abundance: few; j_gene: TRBJ2-7; v_gene: TRBV7-9; d_gene: TRBD1; CDR3nt: TGTGCCAGCGGCGGGCAGGGGGCTTACGAGCAGTACTTC; CDR3aa: CASGGQGAYEQYF
abundance: few; j_gene: TRBJ2-2; v_gene: TRBV12-3/TRBV12-4; d_gene: NA; CDR3nt: TGTGCCAGCAGTACCGGGCAGGGCCACACCGGGGAGCTGTTTTTT; CDR3aa: CASSTGQGHTGELFF
abundance: NA; j_gene: TRBJ2-2; v_gene: TRBV6-1; d_gene: NA; CDR3nt: TGTGCCAGCAGTCCCAGGAGGGCTATCGGCACCGGGGAGCTGTTTTTT; CDR3aa: CASSPRRAIGTGELFF
abundance: NA; j_gene: TRBJ1-2; v_gene: TRBV3-1; d_gene: TRBD1; CDR3nt: TGTGCCAGCAGCCAAGATAGGGCAACAGGGGGCGATGGCTACACCTTC; CDR3aa: CASSQDRATGGDGYTF
abundance: many; j_gene: TRBJ1-5; v_gene: TRBV20-1; d_gene: NA; CDR3nt: TGCAGTGCTAAAACAGGGAGGGATCAGCCCCAGCATTTT; CDR3aa: CSAKTGRDQPQHF
abundance: NA; j_gene: TRBJ2-1; v_gene: TRBV27; d_gene: TRBD2; CDR3nt: TGTGCCAGCACTACCGGGACTAGAAAGAACAATGAGCAGTTCTTC; CDR3aa: CASTTGTRKNNEQFF
abundance: NA; j_gene: TRBJ1-4; v_gene: TRBV4-3; d_gene: NA; CDR3nt: TGCGCCAGCAGCCAACAAATAGCTAATGAAAAACTGTTTTTT; CDR3aa: CASSQQIANEKLFF
abundance: few; j_gene: TRBJ2-7; v_gene: TRBV25-1; d_gene: NA; CDR3nt: TGTGCCAGCGGCCCCCTGGGACCCCTGAAGCAGTACTTC; CDR3aa: CASGPLGPLKQYF
abundance: few; j_gene: TRBJ2-1; v_gene: TRBV27; d_gene: NA; CDR3nt: TGTGCCAGCAGTTTCCGCGGACTACTCTACAATGAGCAGTTCTTC; CDR3aa: CASSFRGLLYNEQFF
abundance: NA; j_gene: TRBJ2-7; v_gene: TRBV29-1; d_gene: NA; CDR3nt: TGCAGCGTTGAAGAAGGAGGGGACGCCTACGAGCAGTACTTC; CDR3aa: CSVEEGGDAYEQYF